This TCR beta chain was captured in a study of cytotoxic CD8 clonotypes in ibrutinib-treated CLL. Study-wide results and caveats: Public clonotypes (which were uncommon) either contracted or remained stable on treatment. Baseline levels of clonality went above those of age-matched healthy donors and moved with circulating CD8+ T-cell counts. Clonality rose at ibrutinib response, held steady in sustained remission, and fell toward baseline at progression.

A word on this clone: No antigen is known for it.

Target depth was 1 in 200,000 to 1 in 1 million T cells, about 10x per clonotype. Produced via immunoSEQ multiplex PCR; TCRdb's table is partial and in-frame only. The data hold around 310,000 clones, with just under 80% observed a single time. The CDR3 covers 14 residues. Looked up from germline, CDR1 is SQVTM and CDR2 is ANQGSEA. Trimming took 1 base from V and 0 from J; bases not matched to a gene: 2. The clonotype comes from a human donor with chronic lymphocytic leukemia. The V call is TRBV29-1, the J call TRBJ1-1, with 7 positions matching TRBD1. The sequences come from PBMCs, collected before ibrutinib treatment. The CDR3 nucleotides are TGCAGCGTTGAAGCGGACAGGATGAACACTGAAGCTTTCTTT. Its translation is CSVEADRMNTEAFF.